These T cell receptor beta chains were read from a single sample in a study of technical replicates of blood from a few donors. Clones were read by immunoSEQ multiplex PCR, and TCRdb kept only the in-frame ones, dropping some. The sample lists more than 65,000 clones, roughly four fifths seen once, with about 4% in the top ten. Sequenced input: PBMCs. These receptors were taken from a human donor in good health. Some clones in this sample may be carry-over from other donors' samples. Both conserved end residues are trimmed from each CDR3.

v_call cdr3_aa
TRBV27 ASSFVGGPDYEQY
TRBV5-1 ASSEGQGRFPYEQY
TRBV27 ASSRTSTDTQY
TRBV6-5 ASMKGVATEAF
TRBV30 AWNDRSYEQY
TRBV30 AWSRTGNNQPQH
TRBV9 ASSRSFTGELF
TRBV21-1 ASSKGARGSHQPQH
TRBV6-5 ASSTGTGVREQY
TRBV5-1 ASSLGGGISGNTIY
TRBV7-9 ASSRRSGGRGSDTQY
TRBV4-1 ASSQDGTAHTGELF
TRBV9 ASSVAAGTGGEKLF
TRBV4-2 ASSQEGRGGSPEAF
TRBV5-1 ASSLGLIPTSGSGVQY
TRBV7-8 ASSLVQGNTEAF
TRBV2 ASRSRGHMDEQY
TRBV6-6 ASSYSGGQPEAF
TRBV15 ATSTDRGNSPLH
TRBV7-9 ASSLADSIIHPLH
TRBV27 ASSPRTGPNYGYT
TRBV29-1 SVTGTLQAF
TRBV5-6 ASSLGLRNTEAF
TRBV4-3 ASSQDRGGYEQY
TRBV5-6 ASSIMNTEAF
TRBV19 ASSSKLHKNIQY
TRBV19 ASSIEGGGVDREKLF
TRBV30 AWEPGQYNSPLH
TRBV30 AWSTRVDGYT
TRBV25-1 ASSGPTSGRGSYEQY